The clone carrying this T cell receptor (beta chain) was observed a single time. What it binds is unknown. One junction end does not reproduce the germline sequence, and a read error may be involved. Clones were sequenced by immunoSEQ multiplex PCR, and TCRdb holds only the in-frame ones, with some missing. The table has about 82,000 clones, over 80% seen once. The germline V gene encodes CDR1 SGHDT and CDR2 YYEEEE. There are 12 residues in the CDR3. These data originate in a study of OX40 agonist ivuxolimab in advanced cancers. The wider study: Every 2 weeks, patients received ivuxolimab intravenously, dosed at 0.01 to 10 mg/kg.

General study points: Expansion of clones was among the lowest in partial responders at 0.1-3.0 mg/kg. In CD8+ T cells, expanded clones were on average more numerous than in CD4+.

The chain joins TRBV5-6 to TRBJ2-2; D might be TRBD1 (5 bases). The origin of this receptor is an adult with an advanced solid tumor such as melanoma, head and neck, liver or kidney cancer. Sequenced material: CD4+ or CD8+ T cells sorted from blood, taken in a trial of the OX40 agonist ivuxolimab. CDR3 in DNA: TGTGCCAGCAGGGACAACACGGGGGAGCTGTTTTTT. The encoded protein is CASRDNTGELFF.